These 26 T cell receptor beta chains came from one sample sequenced in a study of blood T cell repertoires in COVID-19. Clones were sequenced by immunoSEQ multiplex PCR, and TCRdb holds only the in-frame ones, with some missing. The sample includes approximately 75,000 clones, 88% of them seen just once. What was sequenced was peripheral blood. The source of these receptors is a man between 45 and 60 years old with acute or convalescent COVID-19.

The rearrangement joins TRBV21-1 to TRBJ1-4; the table's D call, TRBD1, was not checked against the DNA. TRBV21-1 is termed a pseudogene. This CDR3 contains 16 residues. This CDR3 is CASSKVIGTGSEKLFF. For the CDR3, the DNA is TGTGCCAGCAGCAAAGTTATAGGGACAGGGAGTGAAAAACTGTTTTTT.

The V gene is TRBV27, the J gene TRBJ1-6; D perhaps matches TRBD1 (6 bases). Germline CDR1 is MNHEY and CDR2 is SMNVEV (reference sequence). The germline V and J ends were trimmed by 11 bases and 9 bases, with 23 bases remaining between them. The CDR3 covers 15 residues. The CDR3 is CAARQGPFRGSPLHF. Written as DNA, the CDR3 is TGTGCCGCCAGGCAGGGGCCGTTCCGGGGTTCACCCCTCCACTTT.

This clone was detected a few times. The V and J genes are TRBV2 and TRBJ2-2; 10 nucleotides match TRBD1. This CDR3 has 15 amino acids. V trimming: 5 bases; J trimming: 3 bases; junction bases outside the gene matches: 3. Looked up from germline, CDR1 is SNHLY and CDR2 is FYNNEI. The CDR3 nucleotides are TGTGCCAGCAGTCCGGACAGGGGGTACACCGGGGAGCTGTTTTTT. Protein: CASSPDRGYTGELFF. Filled out from reference TRBV2 and TRBJ2-2, the complete variable domain reads EPEVTQTPSHQVTQMGQEVILRCVPISNHLYFYWYRQILGQKVEFLVSFYNNEISEKSEIFDDQFSVERPDGSNFTLKIRSTKLEDSAMYFCASSPDRGYTGELFFGEGSRLTVL.

J is TRBJ2-4 and V is TRBV11-2; D is ambiguous. With 8 bases removed from V and 2 bases from J, the gap between germline ends came to 7 bases. Germline CDR1 is SGHAT and CDR2 is FQNNGV. This CDR3 has 12 residues. DNA of the CDR3: TGTGCCAGCCGGGTGACCAAAAACATTCAGTACTTC. Amino acid sequence: CASRVTKNIQYF.

The chain carries TRBV5-5 and TRBJ2-7, with D perhaps TRBD1 (5 bases). The CDR3 is 14 amino acids. CDR1 SGHKS and CDR2 YYEKEE come from the germline V gene (reference sequence). The V end lost 0 bases, the J end lost 6 bases, and 13 bases lay between the germline ends. In DNA form, the CDR3 reads TGTGCCAGCAGCTTGGAACAGGCTCTGAGCGAGCAGTACTTC. Protein sequence: CASSLEQALSEQYF.

In its sample, this clone was seen once. The chain combines TRBV7-8 with TRBJ1-1, with D possibly matching TRBD1 (5 bases). This CDR3 has 14 residues. CDR1 is SGHVS, CDR2 FQNEAQ, per germline. The germline V and J ends were trimmed by 0 bases and 2 bases, with 7 bases remaining between them. The DNA of the CDR3 is TGTGCCAGCAGCTTAGCGCGGGGCAACACTGAAGCTTTCTTT. It encodes CASSLARGNTEAFF.

The CDR3 is CASSLGGVAEAFF. Here the CDR3 DNA reads TGTGCCAGCAGTCTCGGGGGGGTGGCTGAAGCTTTCTTT. The V call is TRBV6-5, the J call TRBJ1-1; tentatively, D is TRBD1 (5 bases). Trimming cost V 5 bases and J 6 bases, with 13 bases left between them. The CDR3 is 13 residues long. Germline CDR1 MNHEY, CDR2 SVGAGI.

The chain is built from TRBV29-1 and TRBJ2-4; 7 nucleotides agree with TRBD1. The CDR3 covers 15 residues. CDR1 is SQVTM, CDR2 ANQGSEA, per germline. With V trimmed by 4 bases and J by 3 bases, 9 bases remained unmatched. CDR3 sequence: CSVAPTGSGKNIQYF. The CDR3 bases are TGCAGCGTTGCGCCGACAGGGAGCGGCAAAAACATTCAGTACTTC.

This clone was counted only a few times. J is TRBJ2-4 and V is TRBV24-1; TRBD1 matches 7 bases. The CDR3 is 17 amino acids. V gave up 2 bases and J gave up 6 bases; unmatched junction bases: 12. CDR1 and CDR2 (germline): KGHDR, SFDVKD. The CDR3 loop is CATSDSRTGGFGNIQYF. In DNA form, the CDR3 reads TGTGCCACCAGTGATTCTAGGACAGGCGGGTTTGGAAACATTCAGTACTTC.

The chain recombines TRBV2 with TRBJ1-4; 8 bases are a match to TRBD1. Looked up from germline, CDR1 is SNHLY and CDR2 is FYNNEI. V lost 3 bases, J lost 4 bases, and 4 bases stayed unmatched. The CDR3 contains 15 residues. CDR3 region: CASSDRGLGNEKLFF. The CDR3 nucleotides read TGTGCCAGCAGTGACAGGGGGCTGGGTAATGAAAAACTGTTTTTT.

This clone has at least ten counts. This sequence joins TRBV7-9 and TRBJ1-1; tentatively, D is TRBD1 (5 bases). V dropped 5 bases and J dropped 1 base, with 11 bases sitting between them. The CDR3 is made up of 14 amino acids. Germline assignment: CDR1 SEHNR and CDR2 FQNEAQ (reference sequence). As DNA, the CDR3 is TGTGCCAGCAGCCACCCGACAGCGAACACTGAAGCTTTCTTT. It translates to CASSHPTANTEAFF.

V usage is TRBV6-1 and J usage is TRBJ2-7; tentatively, D is TRBD2 (5 bases). Between the trimmed V and J ends, which lost 1 base and 0 bases, there was a span of 13 bases. This CDR3 has 16 residues. Looked up from germline, CDR1 is MNHNS and CDR2 is SASEGT. CDR3 loop: CASSEGLGTSSYEQYF. In nucleotides, the CDR3 is TGTGCCAGCAGTGAAGGTTTGGGAACTAGCTCCTACGAGCAGTACTTC.

The chain couples TRBV10-1 to TRBJ1-1; TRBD1 might be the D (5 bases). The CDR3 is 15 residues long. Germline V gives CDR1 WNHNN, CDR2 SYGVQD (reference sequence). Trimming cost V 0 bases and J 0 bases, with 8 bases left between them. DNA of the CDR3: TGCGCCAGCAGTGAGTCTCGACAGATGAACACTGAAGCTTTCTTT. Protein sequence: CASSESRQMNTEAFF.

The chain is built from TRBV25-1 and TRBJ2-3, with 9 bases aligning to TRBD2. Germline V gives CDR1 MGHDK, CDR2 SYGVNS. The CDR3 runs to 17 residues. The J segment lost 5 bases and the V segment lost 3 bases, leaving 12 bases of the junction unmatched. CDR3 residues: CASSETGTSNLEDTQYF. CDR3 DNA: TGTGCCAGCAGTGAGACCGGGACTAGCAATTTGGAAGATACGCAGTATTTT.

This chain links TRBV14 with TRBJ2-7, with a tentative D call TRBD1 (5 bases). The germline V gene encodes CDR1 SGHDN and CDR2 FVKESK. The CDR3 has 14 residues. Trimming cost V 4 bases and J 3 bases, with 13 bases left between them. The CDR3 here is CASSLPTGFYEQYF. For the CDR3, the DNA is TGTGCCAGCAGCCTTCCCACAGGCTTCTACGAGCAGTACTTC.

This clone was observed a handful of times. This chain joins TRBV9 and TRBJ1-6, with 7 bases aligning to TRBD1. Trimming cost V 4 bases and J 5 bases; bases outside gene matches: 6. Per the germline V gene, CDR1 is SGDLS and CDR2 is YYNGEE. There are 15 residues in the CDR3. The CDR3 DNA reads TGTGCCAGCAGCCCCCTGGGGACAGATAATTCACCCCTCCACTTT. As protein: CASSPLGTDNSPLHF.

The table lists this clone with a few counts. The chain combines TRBV3-1 (or the pseudogene TRBV3-2) with TRBJ1-3; TRBD1 is a possible D gene (6 bases). The CDR3 has 14 amino acids. V lost 5 bases and J lost 0, with 8 bases in between. CDR1 and CDR2 from the germline V gene are LGHDT and YNNKEL (reference sequence). Here the CDR3 reads CASSTDSSGNTIYF. The CDR3 DNA follows: TGTGCCAGCAGCACGGACAGCTCTGGAAACACCATATATTTT.

Only one count was recorded for this clone. The rearrangement uses TRBV5-1 and TRBJ2-7; possibly TRBD1 for D (6 bases). Trimming took 3 bases from V and 2 from J, leaving 15 bases between them. The CDR3 runs to 15 residues. Germline lookup yields CDR1 SGHRS and CDR2 YFSETQ. The CDR3 reads CASSSGTTVPYEQYF. CDR3 in DNA: TGCGCCAGCAGCTCAGGGACAACGGTCCCCTACGAGCAGTACTTC. The variable domain in full, completed from reference TRBV5-1 and TRBJ2-7, reads KAGVTQTPRYLIKTRGQQVTLSCSPISGHRSVSWYQQTPGQGLQFLFEYFSETQRNKGNFPGRFSGRQFSNSRSEMNVSTLELGDSALYLCASSSGTTVPYEQYFGPGTRLTVT.

The chain recombines TRBV2 with TRBJ1-2, with D perhaps TRBD1 (6 bases). The CDR3 is 16 amino acids. CDR1 and CDR2 from the germline V gene are SNHLY and FYNNEI. V was cut by 5 bases and J by 4 bases, with 20 bases left in between. The CDR3 DNA is TGTGCCAGCAGTACCGGGACACGGGAAACCATCTATGGCTACACCTTC. It is translated as CASSTGTRETIYGYTF.

V and J are TRBV5-1 and TRBJ1-6, with D possibly matching TRBD1 (6 bases). CDR1 is SGHRS and CDR2 is YFSETQ in the germline V gene. The CDR3 has 15 amino acids. V was clipped by 0 bases and J by 4 bases, with 8 bases between them. CDR3 amino acids: CASSLEGEYNSPLHF. CDR3 coding DNA: TGCGCCAGCAGCTTGGAGGGGGAATATAATTCACCCCTCCACTTT. The variable domain in full, completed from reference TRBV5-1 and TRBJ1-6, reads KAGVTQTPRYLIKTRGQQVTLSCSPISGHRSVSWYQQTPGQGLQFLFEYFSETQRNKGNFPGRFSGRQFSNSRSEMNVSTLELGDSALYLCASSLEGEYNSPLHFGNGTRLTVT.

The rearrangement uses TRBV18 and TRBJ2-7; 10 bases are shared with TRBD1. The trim removed 6 bases at V and 4 bases at J, leaving 6 bases unmatched. The CDR3 has 14 amino acids. The germline V gene encodes CDR1 KGHSH and CDR2 LQKENI. The CDR3 is CASSVDRGRYEQYF. CDR3 DNA: TGTGCCAGCTCCGTCGACAGGGGGCGTTACGAGCAGTACTTC.

This clone was seen a handful of times. The chain carries TRBV2 and TRBJ2-2; weak D call: TRBD2 (5 bases). The V gene's germline CDR1 is SNHLY and CDR2 FYNNEI. The CDR3 has 14 amino acids. The V and J ends lost 7 bases and 3 bases respectively, with 12 bases between them. CDR3 amino acids: CASTAGRDTGELFF. CDR3 nucleotides: TGTGCCAGCACGGCGGGCCGGGACACCGGGGAGCTGTTTTTT.

The DNA for the CDR3 is TGTGCCAGCAGTTACTCCTCGAACACCGGGGAGCTGTTTTTT. Encoded protein: CASSYSSNTGELFF. The V call is TRBV6-5, the J call TRBJ2-2; D gene uncertain. The CDR3 length is 14 residues. V lost 0 bases, J lost 0 bases, and 2 bases lay in between. The germline V gene has CDR1 MNHEY and CDR2 SVGAGI.

This clone has more than one count but fewer than ten. The gene calls are TRBV20-1 and TRBJ2-3; D ambiguous. V lost 5 bases and J 6 bases, leaving 9 bases between the germline ends. The CDR3 spans 11 residues. Looked up from germline, CDR1 is DFQATT and CDR2 is SNEGSKA (reference sequence). As DNA, the CDR3 is TGCAGTGCTCAATACGGGGATACGCAGTATTTT. Its translation is CSAQYGDTQYF.

CDR3 DNA: TGCAGCGTTGACTACGCGAACACTGAAGCTTTCTTT. It translates to CSVDYANTEAFF. The J gene is TRBJ1-1, the V gene TRBV29-1; D gene ambiguous. V was trimmed by 3 bases and J by 1 base, leaving 6 bases between them. This CDR3 has 12 amino acids. The germline V gene encodes CDR1 SQVTM and CDR2 ANQGSEA.

The chain uses TRBV9 and TRBJ1-1; TRBD1 matches 10 bases. V was pared by 2 bases and J by 6 bases, with 7 bases of the junction left unmatched. CDR3 length equals 15 residues. CDR1 is SGDLS, CDR2 YYNGEE, per germline. As DNA, the CDR3 is TGTGCCAGCAGCGTGACTGGGACAGGGGAGGCTGAAGCTTTCTTT. Translated, it gives CASSVTGTGEAEAFF.